Sequencing of this T cell receptor (beta chain) was carried out in a study of T cells in localized non-small cell lung cancer. Sequencing was performed with immunoSEQ multiplex PCR; in TCRdb, only in-frame clones are kept and a portion is missing. The sample holds around 83,000 clones, around 82% seen once. The study's findings and limits: Uninvolved adjacent lung had the highest recorded T cell clonality, with tumor below it.

About this clone itself: What it binds is not known.

Trimming shortened V by 6 bases and J by 4 bases, and 21 bases separated the two germline ends. The CDR3 consists of 16 residues. Germline V gene data show CDR1 as SEHNR and CDR2 as FQNEAQ (reference sequence). The source was PBMCs, collected before any cancer treatment. The clonotype was recovered from a man aged 35-69 years with stage II squamous cell lung carcinoma. V and J are TRBV7-9 and TRBJ2-5; no definite D call. The CDR3 sequence: CASRPPIAPNLETQYF. In DNA, the CDR3 is TGTGCCAGCAGACCACCCATCGCCCCTAACCTAGAGACCCAGTACTTC.